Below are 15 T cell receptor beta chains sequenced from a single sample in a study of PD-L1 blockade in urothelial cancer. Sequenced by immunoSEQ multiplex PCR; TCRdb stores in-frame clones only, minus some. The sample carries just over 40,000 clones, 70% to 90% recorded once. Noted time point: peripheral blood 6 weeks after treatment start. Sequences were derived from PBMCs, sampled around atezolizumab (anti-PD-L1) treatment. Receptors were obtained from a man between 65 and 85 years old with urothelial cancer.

CDR3 nucleotide sequence: TGTGCCAGCAGCAATCTAGCTCAGGGGGCGCGTGGGGCCAACGTCCTGACTTTC. It translates to CASSNLAQGARGANVLTF. The V and J genes are TRBV5-6 and TRBJ2-6, with TRBD1 matching over 8 bases. After removal of 4 bases from V and 3 bases from J, the junction contained 12 bases not matched to a gene. The germline V gene has CDR1 SGHDT and CDR2 YYEEEE. This CDR3 comprises 18 residues. Based on the CDR3 plus reference TRBV5-6 and TRBJ2-6, the full variable domain is DAGVTQSPTHLIKTRGQQVTLRCSPKSGHDTVSWYQQALGQGPQFIFQYYEEEERQRGNFPDRFSGHQFPNYSSELNVNALLLGDSALYLCASSNLAQGARGANVLTFGAGSRLTVL.

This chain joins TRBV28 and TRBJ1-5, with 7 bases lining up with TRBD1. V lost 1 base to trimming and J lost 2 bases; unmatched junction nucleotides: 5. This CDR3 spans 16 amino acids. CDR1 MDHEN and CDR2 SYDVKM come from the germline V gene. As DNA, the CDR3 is TGTGCCAGCAGTTTATTGACAGGGACCCGCAATCAGCCCCAGCATTTT. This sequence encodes CASSLLTGTRNQPQHF.

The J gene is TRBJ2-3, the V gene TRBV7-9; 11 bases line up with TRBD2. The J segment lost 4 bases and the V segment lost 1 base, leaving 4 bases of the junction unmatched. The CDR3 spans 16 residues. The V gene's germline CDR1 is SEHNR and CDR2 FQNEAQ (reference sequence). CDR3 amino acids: CASSLDTSGSADTQYF. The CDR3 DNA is TGTGCCAGCAGCTTAGACACTAGCGGGAGTGCAGATACGCAGTATTTT. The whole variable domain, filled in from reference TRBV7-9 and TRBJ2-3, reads DTGVSQNPRHKITKRGQNVTFRCDPISEHNRLYWYRQTLGQGPEFLTYFQNEAQLEKSRLLSDRFSAERPKGSFSTLEIQRTEQGDSAMYLCASSLDTSGSADTQYFGPGTRLTVL.

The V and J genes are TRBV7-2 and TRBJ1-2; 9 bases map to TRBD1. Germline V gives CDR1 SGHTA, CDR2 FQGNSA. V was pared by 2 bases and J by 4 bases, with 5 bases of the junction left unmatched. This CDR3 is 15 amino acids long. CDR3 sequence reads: CASSLWTGASYGYTF. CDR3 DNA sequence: TGTGCCAGCAGCTTATGGACAGGGGCTAGCTATGGCTACACCTTC.

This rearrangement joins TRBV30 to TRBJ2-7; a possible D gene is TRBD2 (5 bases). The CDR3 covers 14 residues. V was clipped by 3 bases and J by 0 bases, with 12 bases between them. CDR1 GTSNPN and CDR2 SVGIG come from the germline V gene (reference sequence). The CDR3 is CAWSGGRSSYEQYF. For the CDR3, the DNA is TGTGCCTGGAGCGGAGGACGGAGCTCCTACGAGCAGTACTTC.

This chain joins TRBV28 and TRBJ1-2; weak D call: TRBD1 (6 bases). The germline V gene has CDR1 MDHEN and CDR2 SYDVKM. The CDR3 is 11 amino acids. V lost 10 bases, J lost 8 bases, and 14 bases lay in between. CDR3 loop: CANQGRGGYTF. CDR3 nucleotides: TGTGCCAACCAGGGGCGCGGGGGCTACACCTTC.

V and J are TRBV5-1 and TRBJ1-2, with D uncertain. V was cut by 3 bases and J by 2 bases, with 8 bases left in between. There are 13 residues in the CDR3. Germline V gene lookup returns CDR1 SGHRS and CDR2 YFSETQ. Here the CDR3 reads CASSSGSNYGYTF. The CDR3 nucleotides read TGCGCCAGCAGCTCAGGATCGAACTATGGCTACACCTTC. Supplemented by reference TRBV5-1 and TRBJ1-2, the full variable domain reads KAGVTQTPRYLIKTRGQQVTLSCSPISGHRSVSWYQQTPGQGLQFLFEYFSETQRNKGNFPGRFSGRQFSNSRSEMNVSTLELGDSALYLCASSSGSNYGYTFGSGTRLTVV.

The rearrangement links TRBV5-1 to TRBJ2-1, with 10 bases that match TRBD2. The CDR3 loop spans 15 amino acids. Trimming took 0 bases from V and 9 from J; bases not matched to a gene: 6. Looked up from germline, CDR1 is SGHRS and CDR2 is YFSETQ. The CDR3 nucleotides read TGCGCCAGCAGCTTGGAGGCTAGCGGGAGCGGTGAGCAGTTCTTC. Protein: CASSLEASGSGEQFF.

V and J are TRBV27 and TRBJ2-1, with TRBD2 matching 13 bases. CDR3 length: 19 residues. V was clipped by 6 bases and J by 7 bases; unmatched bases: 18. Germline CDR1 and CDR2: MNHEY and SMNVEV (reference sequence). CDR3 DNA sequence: TGTGCCAGCAGCCGAGAGGGGAACCGGGGACTAGCGGGGAAGAATGAGCAGTTCTTC. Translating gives CASSREGNRGLAGKNEQFF.

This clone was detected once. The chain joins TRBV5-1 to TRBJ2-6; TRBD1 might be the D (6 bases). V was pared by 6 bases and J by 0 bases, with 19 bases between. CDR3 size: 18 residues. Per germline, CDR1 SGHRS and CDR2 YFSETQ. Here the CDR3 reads CASTPSGAQNSGANVLTF. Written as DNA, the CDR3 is TGCGCCAGCACCCCCTCAGGGGCCCAAAACTCTGGGGCCAACGTCCTGACTTTC.

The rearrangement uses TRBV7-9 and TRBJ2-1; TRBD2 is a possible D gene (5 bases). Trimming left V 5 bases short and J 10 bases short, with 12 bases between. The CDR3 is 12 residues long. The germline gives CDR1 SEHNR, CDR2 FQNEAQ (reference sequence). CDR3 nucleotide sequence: TGTGCCAGCAGCCTAGACTACGAGGAGCAGTTCTTC. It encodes CASSLDYEEQFF.

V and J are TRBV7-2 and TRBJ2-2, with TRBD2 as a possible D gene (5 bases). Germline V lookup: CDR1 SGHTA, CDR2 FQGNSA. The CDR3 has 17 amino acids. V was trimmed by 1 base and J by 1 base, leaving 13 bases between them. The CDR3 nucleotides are TGTGCCAGCAGCTTAGTCGTTGTGGCGGGGAACACCGGGGAGCTGTTTTTT. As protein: CASSLVVVAGNTGELFF.

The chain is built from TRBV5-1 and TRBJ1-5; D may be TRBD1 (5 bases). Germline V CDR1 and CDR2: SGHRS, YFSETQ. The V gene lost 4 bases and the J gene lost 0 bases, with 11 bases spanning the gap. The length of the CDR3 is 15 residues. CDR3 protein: CASSPDSYSNQPQHF. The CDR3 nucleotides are TGCGCCAGCAGCCCCGACAGTTATAGCAATCAGCCCCAGCATTTT.

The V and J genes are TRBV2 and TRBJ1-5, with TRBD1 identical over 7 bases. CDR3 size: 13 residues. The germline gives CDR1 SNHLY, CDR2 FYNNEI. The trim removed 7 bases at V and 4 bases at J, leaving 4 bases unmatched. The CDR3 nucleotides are TGTGCCAGCAAAGGACAGGAGAATCAGCCCCAGCATTTT. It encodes CASKGQENQPQHF.

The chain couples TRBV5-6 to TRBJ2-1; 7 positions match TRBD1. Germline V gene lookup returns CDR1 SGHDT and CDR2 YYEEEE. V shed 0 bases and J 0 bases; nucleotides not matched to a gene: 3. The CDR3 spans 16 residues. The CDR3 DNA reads TGTGCCAGCAGCTTGGGGGGGACAGTCTCCTACAATGAGCAGTTCTTC. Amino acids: CASSLGGTVSYNEQFF.